This T cell receptor beta chain was obtained from a study of blood T cell repertoires in COVID-19. On the study more broadly: Researchers got acute and convalescent COVID-19 samples from the United States, Italy and Spain. PBMCs, B-cell-depleted T cells, or T cells were the source of the cDNA or gDNA that made up the material.

Source study methods: How many nucleated cells were present was estimated from reference gene primer amplification. Generated by immunoSEQ multiplex PCR, the TCRdb table keeps only in-frame clones and is missing some. V and J calls and clone size follow that table, whereas D and trimming were derived from the DNA. The sample holds 150,000 to 200,000 clones, around nine tenths seen once. This CDR3 has 16 residues. Germline trimming cut 4 bases from V and 1 base from J; bases unmatched to any gene: 4. The V gene's germline CDR1 is SGHTA and CDR2 FQGNSA. Sequencing was done on a sample of peripheral blood. This TCR was recovered from a man aged 65 to 79 with active or convalescent COVID-19. The V and J genes are TRBV7-2 and TRBJ2-3; 11 bases map to TRBD2. The CDR3 nucleotides read TGTGCCAGCAGCTGGATACTAGCGGGGGGCACAGATACGCAGTATTTT. It specifies CASSWILAGGTDTQYF.